The clone carrying this TCR beta chain was seen a single time. The target antigen is unknown. CDR1 is MGHDK and CDR2 is SYGVNS in the germline V gene. Trimming cost V 4 bases and J 10 bases; bases outside gene matches: 16. CDR3 length: 16 residues. This sample is drawn from a study of T cells in tumors after PD-1 blockade. On the study more broadly: Patients had no prior checkpoint blockade, systemic immunosuppressants, or anti-cancer therapy within 4 weeks. Treatment was either pembrolizumab 200 mg every 3 weeks or cemiplimab 350 mg every 2 weeks. Study conclusions and caveats: Some novel exhausted tumor clones appeared in pre-treatment blood, suggesting peripheral recruitment.

Clones were read by immunoSEQ multiplex PCR, and TCRdb kept only the in-frame ones, dropping some. The data show approximately 47,000 clones, roughly 84% seen once. This chain uses TRBV25-1 with TRBJ2-1; 7 bases line up with TRBD1. The starting material was PBMCs, obtained before anti-PD-1 therapy. The sequence came from a human donor with advanced basal cell or squamous cell carcinoma (not recorded which). CDR3 protein: CASSAASGQVTREQFF. CDR3 bases: TGTGCCAGCAGTGCCGCCTCTGGACAGGTGACACGGGAGCAGTTCTTC.